A selection of T cell receptor beta chains follows, all from one sample in a study of blood T cell repertoires in COVID-19. The assay was immunoSEQ multiplex PCR, and TCRdb's table has in-frame clones only and misses some. This repertoire shows over 200,000 clones, about 80% found once; its top ten account for 1.8%. Sequenced: PBMCs or T cells enriched from blood (not recorded which). These receptors were taken from a man in his fifties or sixties who had recovered from COVID-19. The CDR3 runs from the conserved cysteine through the conserved F or W. A D gene is named only where the DNA matches it firmly. Clone size, where shown, is once, few, many, or a class for clones that have expanded.

d_call	v_call	j_call	clone_size	cdr3_aa	cdr3_nt
NA	TRBV2	TRBJ2-3	NA	CASSDGGGDTQYF	TGTGCCAGCAGTGATGGGGGCGGAGATACGCAGTATTTT
TRBD1	TRBV5-1	TRBJ1-2	NA	CASSLEGTGVYGYTF	TGCGCCAGCAGCTTGGAAGGGACAGGGGTCTATGGCTACACCTTC
TRBD2	TRBV11-3	TRBJ2-3	NA	CASSPRRSGSGPDTQYF	TGTGCCAGCAGCCCCAGGCGCAGCGGGAGTGGTCCAGATACGCAGTATTTT
TRBD2	TRBV11-2	TRBJ2-3	few	CASSYATSAGTQYF	TGTGCCAGCAGCTACGCGACTAGCGCTGGTACGCAGTATTTT
NA	TRBV9	TRBJ1-1	once	CASSVVPGMNTEAFF	TGTGCCAGCAGCGTAGTTCCAGGGATGAACACTGAAGCTTTCTTT
NA	TRBV19	TRBJ2-1	NA	CASSLQGHEQFF	TGTGCCAGTAGTTTACAGGGACATGAGCAGTTCTTC
TRBD2	TRBV7-6	TRBJ2-7	NA	CASSSSGGTSYEQYF	TGTGCCAGCAGCTCTAGCGGGGGGACTTCCTACGAGCAGTACTTC
NA	TRBV3-1/TRBV3-2	TRBJ1-2	NA	CASSPPGHLSHGYTF	TGTGCCAGCAGCCCACCGGGACACCTTTCACATGGCTACACCTTC
TRBD1	TRBV6-2/TRBV6-3	TRBJ1-5	NA	CASSPYRGADQPQHF	TGTGCCAGCAGTCCATACAGGGGGGCGGATCAGCCCCAGCATTTT
NA	TRBV14	TRBJ1-2	few	CASSSTLSGGGYTF	TGTGCCAGCAGCTCAACCCTGTCGGGCGGGGGCTACACCTTC
TRBD2	TRBV11-2	TRBJ2-1	NA	CASSLRTSANEQFF	TGTGCCAGCAGCCTAAGGACTAGCGCAAATGAGCAGTTCTTC
TRBD2	TRBV5-8	TRBJ2-3	NA	CASSPLQRGGTDTQYF	TGTGCCAGCAGCCCCCTTCAGCGGGGGGGCACAGATACGCAGTATTTT
NA	TRBV11-3	TRBJ2-7	once	CASSKTGFREQYF	TGTGCCAGCAGCAAAACAGGGTTTCGCGAGCAGTACTTC
NA	TRBV6-1	TRBJ1-3	NA	CASSEGQAGNTIYF	TGTGCCAGCAGTGAAGGACAGGCTGGAAACACCATATATTTT
NA	TRBV4-3	TRBJ2-5	NA	CASSHSWSGEETQYF	TGCGCCAGCAGCCATTCCTGGTCGGGTGAAGAGACCCAGTACTTC
TRBD1	TRBV29-1	TRBJ1-1	NA	CSARGTTEAFF	TGCAGCGCCAGGGGGACCACTGAAGCTTTCTTT
NA	TRBV6-5	TRBJ1-2	NA	CASRGQGKIYGYTF	TGTGCCAGCAGGGGTCAGGGAAAAATTTATGGCTACACCTTC
NA	TRBV9	TRBJ1-5	NA	CASSIGGGWQPQHF	TGTGCCAGCAGCATAGGGGGGGGCTGGCAGCCCCAGCATTTT
NA	TRBV11-3	TRBJ2-1	few	CASSLGAGWGPTHNEQFF	TGTGCCAGCAGCTTAGGGGCGGGGTGGGGACCGACTCACAATGAGCAGTTCTTC
TRBD1	TRBV7-9	TRBJ1-2	few	CASSLSGQEGYGYTF	TGTGCCAGCAGCTTAAGTGGACAGGAAGGTTATGGCTACACCTTC
TRBD2	TRBV19	TRBJ2-1	NA	CASSPSGGYNEQFF	TGTGCCAGTAGTCCTAGCGGGGGTTACAATGAGCAGTTCTTC
TRBD1	TRBV6-5	TRBJ2-5	NA	CASSGTGGLETQYF	TGTGCCAGCAGCGGAACAGGGGGCCTAGAGACCCAGTACTTC
NA	TRBV7-8	TRBJ2-2	NA	CASTWRAAGTSNGELFF	TGTGCCAGCACTTGGAGGGCCGCGGGAACTAGTAACGGGGAGCTGTTTTTT
NA	TRBV30	TRBJ1-5	once	CAWSVGRLSNQPQHF	TGTGCCTGGAGTGTAGGCCGACTTAGCAATCAGCCCCAGCATTTT
NA	TRBV28	TRBJ1-2	NA	CASSFVGVQGYTF	TGTGCCAGCAGTTTCGTGGGTGTACAGGGCTACACCTTC
TRBD1	TRBV11-3	TRBJ1-4	NA	CASSFRTGFNEKLFF	TGTGCCAGCAGCTTCAGGACAGGGTTTAATGAAAAACTGTTTTTT
NA	TRBV6-5	TRBJ1-2	NA	CASSQGQRWHGYTF	TGTGCCAGCAGCCAAGGACAGCGTTGGCATGGCTACACCTTC
NA	TRBV9	TRBJ2-7	NA	CASSVGGVPNEQYF	TGTGCCAGCAGCGTAGGCGGGGTTCCTAACGAGCAGTACTTC
NA	TRBV19	TRBJ2-2	NA	CASSIASNTGELFF	TGTGCCAGTAGTATAGCCAGTAACACCGGGGAGCTGTTTTTT
TRBD2	TRBV19	TRBJ2-7	NA	CASSIELQRGDYEQYF	TGTGCCAGTAGTATAGAGCTCCAGCGGGGGGACTACGAGCAGTACTTC
NA	TRBV3-1/TRBV3-2	TRBJ1-4	few	CASSRSVVGTTNEKLFF	TGTGCCAGCAGCCGTTCGGTCGTGGGCACAACTAATGAAAAACTGTTTTTT
TRBD1	TRBV25-1	TRBJ1-6	NA	CASTSRTGLANSPLHF	TGTGCCAGCACCTCCCGGACAGGGCTGGCCAATTCACCCCTCCACTTT
TRBD2	TRBV10-3	TRBJ2-2	NA	CAISGGNTGELFF	TGTGCCATCTCGGGGGGGAACACCGGGGAGCTGTTTTTT
TRBD1	TRBV2	TRBJ1-5	NA	CASSEGTGNQPQHF	TGTGCCAGCAGTGAGGGGACAGGGAATCAGCCCCAGCATTTT
NA	TRBV12-3/TRBV12-4	TRBJ1-1	few	CASSLRGTEAFF	TGTGCCAGCAGTTTGCGGGGCACTGAAGCTTTCTTT
TRBD1	TRBV7-9	TRBJ1-3	NA	CASSPGTGRGNTIYF	TGTGCCAGCAGCCCGGGGACAGGAAGGGGAAACACCATATATTTT
NA	TRBV6-6	TRBJ1-6	NA	CASSRWGGPVESPLHF	TGTGCCAGCAGCCGCTGGGGGGGTCCGGTGGAATCACCCCTCCACTTT